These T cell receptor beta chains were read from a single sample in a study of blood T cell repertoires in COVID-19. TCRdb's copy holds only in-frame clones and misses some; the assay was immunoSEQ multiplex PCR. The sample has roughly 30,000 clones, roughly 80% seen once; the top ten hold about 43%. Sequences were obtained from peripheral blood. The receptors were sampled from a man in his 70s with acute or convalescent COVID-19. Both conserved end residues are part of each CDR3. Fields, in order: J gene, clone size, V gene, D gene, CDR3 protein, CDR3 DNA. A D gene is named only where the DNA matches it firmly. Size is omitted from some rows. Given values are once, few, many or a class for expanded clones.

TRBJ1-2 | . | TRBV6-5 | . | CASSYQGGNGGYTF | TGTGCCAGCAGTTACCAGGGAGGGAACGGTGGCTACACCTTC
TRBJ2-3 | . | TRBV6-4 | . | CASSDSSEGTDTQYF | TGTGCCAGCAGTGACTCTAGCGAAGGCACAGATACGCAGTATTTT
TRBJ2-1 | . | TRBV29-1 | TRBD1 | CSSKTGGEQFF | TGCAGCTCAAAAACAGGGGGCGAGCAGTTCTTC
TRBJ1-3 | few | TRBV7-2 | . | CASSPDWSSGNTIYF | TGTGCCAGCAGCCCCGACTGGAGCTCTGGAAACACCATATATTTT
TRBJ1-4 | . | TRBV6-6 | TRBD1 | CASSAGQVPEKLFF | TGTGCCAGCAGTGCGGGACAGGTTCCCGAAAAACTGTTTTTT
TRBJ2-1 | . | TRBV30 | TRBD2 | CAWRSGTGGSSYNEQFF | TGTGCCTGGAGGAGTGGAACGGGGGGGAGCTCCTACAATGAGCAGTTCTTC
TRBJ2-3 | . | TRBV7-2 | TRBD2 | CASSLGGGADTDTQYF | TGTGCCAGCAGCTTAGGGGGGGGAGCGGACACAGATACGCAGTATTTT
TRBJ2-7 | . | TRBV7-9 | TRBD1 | CASSHRAAGGLEQYF | TGTGCCAGCAGCCACCGCGCGGCAGGGGGCTTGGAGCAGTACTTC
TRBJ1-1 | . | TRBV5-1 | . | CASSSLGQKNTEAFF | TGCGCCAGCAGCAGCTTAGGACAAAAGAACACTGAAGCTTTCTTT
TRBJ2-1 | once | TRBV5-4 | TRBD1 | CASSAWDRGDNEQFF | TGTGCCAGCAGCGCATGGGACAGGGGAGACAATGAGCAGTTCTTC
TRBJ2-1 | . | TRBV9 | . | CASSVDLRRGDEQFF | TGTGCCAGCAGCGTAGATCTTAGGCGGGGCGATGAGCAGTTCTTC
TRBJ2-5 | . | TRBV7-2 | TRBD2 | CASSSWTSKETQYF | TGTGCCAGCAGCTCCTGGACTAGCAAAGAGACCCAGTACTTC
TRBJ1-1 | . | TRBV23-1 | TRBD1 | CASSQSPTGGLGAFF | TGCGCCAGCAGTCAATCCCCTACAGGGGGCCTCGGAGCTTTCTTT
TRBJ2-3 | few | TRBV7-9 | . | CASSLGTDPDTQYF | TGTGCCAGCAGCTTAGGGACTGACCCAGATACGCAGTATTTT
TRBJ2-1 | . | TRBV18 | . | CASSPPGSYNEQFF | TGTGCCAGCTCACCACCTGGCAGTTACAATGAGCAGTTCTTC
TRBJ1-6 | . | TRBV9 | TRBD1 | CASSPAPQGDNSPLHF | TGTGCCAGCAGCCCCGCCCCCCAGGGGGACAATTCACCCCTCCACTTT
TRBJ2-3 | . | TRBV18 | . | CASSPREADTQYF | TGTGCCAGCTCACCAAGAGAAGCAGATACGCAGTATTTT
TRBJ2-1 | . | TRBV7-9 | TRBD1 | CASTGTGRNNEQFF | TGTGCCAGCACCGGGACAGGGAGGAACAATGAGCAGTTCTTC
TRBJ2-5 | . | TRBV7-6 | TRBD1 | CASSSPGTGDGETQYF | TGTGCCAGCAGCTCCCCCGGGACAGGGGACGGCGAGACCCAGTACTTC
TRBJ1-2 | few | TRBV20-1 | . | CSASSSYGYTF | TGCAGTGCTAGCTCGTCCTATGGCTACACCTTC
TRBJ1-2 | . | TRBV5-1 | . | CASSLAPLKEEGYTF | TGCGCCAGCAGCTTGGCCCCGTTGAAAGAGGAAGGCTACACCTTC
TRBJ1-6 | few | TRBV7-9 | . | CASSSTAGGSYNSPLHF | TGTGCCAGCAGCTCCACGGCGGGAGGCTCCTATAATTCACCCCTCCACTTT
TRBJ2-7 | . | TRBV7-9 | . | CASSLFQGPYSEQYF | TGTGCCAGCAGCTTATTTCAGGGGCCGTATTCCGAGCAGTACTTC
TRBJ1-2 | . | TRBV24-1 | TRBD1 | CATRGQGYGYTF | TGTGCCACCAGGGGACAGGGGTATGGCTACACCTTC
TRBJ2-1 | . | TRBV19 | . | CASSITRNNEQFF | TGTGCCAGTAGTATTACTAGGAACAATGAGCAGTTCTTC
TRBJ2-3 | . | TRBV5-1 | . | CASSWRRGESTDTQYF | TGCGCCAGCAGCTGGAGGAGGGGAGAAAGCACAGATACGCAGTATTTT
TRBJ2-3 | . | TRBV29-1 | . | CSVVGGATDTQYF | TGCAGCGTTGTGGGAGGCGCCACAGATACGCAGTATTTT